This T cell receptor beta chain derives from a study of control samples from healthy donors and cancer patients. This clone was picked up one time. Clones were read by immunoSEQ multiplex PCR, and TCRdb kept only the in-frame ones, dropping some. The repertoire holds about 130,000 clones, more than 70% seen once, with about 3.2% in the top ten. The CDR3 sequence is 15 residues long. Trimming at V came to 6 bases and at J to 4 bases, leaving 9 bases not matched to a gene. The germline gives CDR1 LNHNV, CDR2 YYDKDF (reference sequence). The sequence came from a man aged 50-60 years in good health. The gene calls are TRBV15 and TRBJ1-1; the match to TRBD1 covers 9 bases. Material for sequencing was blood. The CDR3 loop reads CATRQGAFSSTEAFF. In nucleotides, the CDR3 is TGTGCCACCAGACAGGGGGCATTTTCTTCCACTGAAGCTTTCTTT.